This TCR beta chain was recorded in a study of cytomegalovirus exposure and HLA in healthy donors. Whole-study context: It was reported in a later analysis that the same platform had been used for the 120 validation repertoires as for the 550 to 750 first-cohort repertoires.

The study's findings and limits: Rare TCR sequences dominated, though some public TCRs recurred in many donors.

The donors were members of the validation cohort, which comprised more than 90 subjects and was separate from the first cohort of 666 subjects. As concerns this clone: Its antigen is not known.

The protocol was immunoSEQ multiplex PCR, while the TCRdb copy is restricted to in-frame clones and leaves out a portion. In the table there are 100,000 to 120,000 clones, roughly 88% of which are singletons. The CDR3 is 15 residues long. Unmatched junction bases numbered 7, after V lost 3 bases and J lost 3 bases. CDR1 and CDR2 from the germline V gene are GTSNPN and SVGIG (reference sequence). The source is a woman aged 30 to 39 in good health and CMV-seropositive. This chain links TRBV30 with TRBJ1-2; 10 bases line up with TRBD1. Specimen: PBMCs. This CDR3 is CAWRSTGTGDYGYTF. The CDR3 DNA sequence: TGTGCCTGGAGAAGTACCGGGACAGGGGACTATGGCTACACCTTC. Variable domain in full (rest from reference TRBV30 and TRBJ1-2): SQTIHQWPATLVQPVGSPLSLECTVEGTSNPNLYWYRQAAGRGLQLLFYSVGIGQISSEVPQNLSASRPQDRQFILSSKKLLLSDSGFYLCAWRSTGTGDYGYTFGSGTRLTVV.